The rows below give T cell receptor beta chains drawn from one sample of a study of T cell responses to AZD1222 COVID-19 vaccine. Using immunoSEQ multiplex PCR, the repertoire was profiled, and TCRdb retains in-frame clones only, with some absent. This table has about 190,000 clones, around 93% appearing once. Source: peripheral blood, taken on day 0 of AZD1222 vaccination. Receptors originate from an adult in good health. Both conserved end residues are part of each CDR3. Each record gives: clone size, D gene, J gene, V gene, CDR3 protein. D genes are given only for firm matches. Expanded clones get a size class; other rows say once, few or many, or leave the size out.

>.|.|TRBJ1-4|TRBV2
CASSRAGRTNEKLFF
>.|.|TRBJ1-2|TRBV19
CASSMMGGNANYGYTF
>.|.|TRBJ2-7|TRBV11-2
CASSPGHEQYF
>.|.|TRBJ1-5|TRBV3-1/TRBV3-2
CASSQGMGTRNQPQHF
>.|.|TRBJ1-2|TRBV7-9
CASTALSGAEGYTF
>.|.|TRBJ2-2|TRBV2
CASRRDYTGELFF
>.|.|TRBJ1-5|TRBV29-1
CSVDLGGGLPQHF
>.|.|TRBJ2-4|TRBV10-3
CAISERGPENIQYF
>.|.|TRBJ2-5|TRBV18
CASSPPAGQETQYF
>.|.|TRBJ1-3|TRBV29-1
CSVLGDSGNTIYF
>.|TRBD2|TRBJ2-1|TRBV6-6
CASSYGLAGVQFF
>.|.|TRBJ2-7|TRBV29-1
CSVGESYEQYF
>.|TRBD1|TRBJ1-1|TRBV4-1
CASSTPGQGNTEAFF
>.|.|TRBJ1-2|TRBV5-1
CASHGGYGYTF
>.|.|TRBJ2-5|TRBV6-2/TRBV6-3
CASSYNEGGGETQYF
>once|.|TRBJ1-5|TRBV30
CAWSAVKSNQPQHF
>.|TRBD1|TRBJ2-7|TRBV6-1
CASSDNRGVNYEQYF
>.|.|TRBJ1-1|TRBV2
CASEGADTEAFF
>.|TRBD2|TRBJ2-2|TRBV5-1
CASSLVWAGGPRDTGELFF
>.|TRBD2|TRBJ2-2|TRBV27
CASLRVAGLTGELFF
>once|TRBD1|TRBJ1-2|TRBV4-2
CASSQLTGKGGYTF
>.|.|TRBJ1-1|TRBV27
CASRFGVRAFF